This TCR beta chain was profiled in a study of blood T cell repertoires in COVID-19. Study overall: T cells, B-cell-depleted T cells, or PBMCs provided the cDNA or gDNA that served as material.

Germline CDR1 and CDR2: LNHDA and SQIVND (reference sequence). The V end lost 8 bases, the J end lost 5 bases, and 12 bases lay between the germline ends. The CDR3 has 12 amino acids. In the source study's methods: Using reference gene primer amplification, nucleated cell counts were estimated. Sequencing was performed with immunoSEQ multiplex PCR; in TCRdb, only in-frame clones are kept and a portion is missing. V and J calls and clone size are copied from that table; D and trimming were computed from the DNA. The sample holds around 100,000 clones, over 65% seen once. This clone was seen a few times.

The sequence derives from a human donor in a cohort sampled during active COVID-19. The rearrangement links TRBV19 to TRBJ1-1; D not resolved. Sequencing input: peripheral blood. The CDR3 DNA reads TGTGCCAGTGGAGAGATTTGGACTGAAGCTTTCTTT. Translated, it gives CASGEIWTEAFF.